This TCR beta chain emerged from a study of blood T cell repertoires in COVID-19. Study in general: Acute and convalescent COVID-19 specimens originated in the United States, Italy and Spain. From T cells, B-cell-depleted T cells, or PBMCs came the material, which was cDNA or gDNA.

Original processing notes: Reference gene primers were amplified, and this amplification served to estimate nucleated cell counts. Produced via immunoSEQ multiplex PCR; TCRdb's table is partial and in-frame only. V, J and clone size were drawn from that table, and D and trimming were deduced from the DNA. This table holds 250,000 to 300,000 clones, approximately 82% found once. From germline, CDR1 is SGHNT and CDR2 YYREEE (reference sequence). The CDR3 is 15 amino acids. V shed 0 bases and J shed 4 bases, with 11 bases lying between them. This clone was observed a handful of times. The genes are TRBV5-4 and TRBJ2-1; D may be TRBD2 (5 bases). Sequences were obtained from peripheral blood. This TCR derives from a woman in her late teens or twenties with acute or convalescent COVID-19. The CDR3 here is CASSLAAASYNEQFF. CDR3 bases: TGTGCCAGCAGCTTGGCAGCGGCCTCTTACAATGAGCAGTTCTTC.